The 5 T cell receptor beta chains in this list originate from one sample, sequenced in a study of OX40 agonist ivuxolimab in advanced cancers. Libraries came from the immunoSEQ multiplex PCR assay. TCRdb holds this immuneACCESS table with in-frame rearrangements only. Some clones are missing; in checked studies, unresolved V genes explain under half, and the rest has no known cause. The sample includes 45,000 to 65,000 clones, with 75% to 90% observed a single time. About a tenth of the sample rests with the top ten. The input for sequencing was CD4+ or CD8+ T cells sorted from blood, taken in a trial of the OX40 agonist ivuxolimab. The receptor source for this set is an adult with an advanced solid tumor such as melanoma, head and neck, liver or kidney cancer.

The rearrangement links TRBV7-6 to TRBJ2-3, with TRBD1 matching over 7 bases. The V gene's germline CDR1 is SGHVS and CDR2 FNYEAQ. V gave up 3 bases and J gave up 0 bases; unmatched junction bases: 3. CDR3 length: 15 amino acids. CDR3 DNA: TGTGCCAGCAGCTTTGGGACAGAAAGCACAGATACGCAGTATTTT. Protein product: CASSFGTESTDTQYF.

This clone has only a few counts. J is TRBJ1-2 and V is TRBV27; 11 bases map to TRBD1. Germline CDR1 and CDR2: MNHEY and SMNVEV (reference sequence). V dropped 5 bases and J dropped 3; count of bases not matched to a gene: 5. CDR3 length: 15 amino acids. The CDR3 nucleotides read TGTGCCAGCAGTAGAGGACAGGGGGCCTACTATGGCTACACCTTC. Amino acids: CASSRGQGAYYGYTF.

This chain links TRBV6-6 with TRBJ1-6; D is possibly TRBD1 (5 bases). CDR3 length equals 15 residues. The V gene's germline CDR1 is MNHNY and CDR2 SVGAGI (reference sequence). V was pared by 2 bases and J by 7 bases, with 12 bases between. This chain's CDR3 is CASSYVVRGNSPLHF. For the CDR3, the DNA is TGTGCCAGCAGTTACGTGGTCCGGGGCAATTCACCCCTCCACTTT.

This clone turned up a few times. The V call is TRBV10-3, the J call TRBJ1-2; 9 bases line up with TRBD1. With V trimmed by 3 bases and J by 3 bases, 5 bases remained unmatched. The CDR3 loop spans 15 amino acids. Per the germline V gene, CDR1 is ENHRY and CDR2 is SYGVKD. The CDR3 sequence: CAISDTGTGYYGYTF. DNA of the CDR3: TGTGCCATCAGTGATACCGGGACAGGGTACTATGGCTACACCTTC.

The rearrangement links TRBV5-1 to TRBJ2-2, with D hard to call. Trimming left V 0 bases short and J 5 bases short, with 11 bases between. From germline, CDR1 is SGHRS and CDR2 YFSETQ. This CDR3 spans 15 amino acids. The chain's CDR3 is CASSLDLGSTGELFF. CDR3 bases: TGCGCCAGCAGCTTGGATCTCGGGTCGACCGGGGAGCTGTTTTTT.